A few counts support the clone carrying this T cell receptor beta chain. What it binds is unknown. This entry comes from a study of T cell repertoires in cytomegalovirus infection. For the study at large: CMV epitopes, recently identified HLA-C-restricted and well-studied HLA-B-restricted, were used. Through public TCR beta signatures, both CMV infection and matching HLA type were indicated.

Germline CDR1 reads SGHTA; CDR2 reads FQGNSA. The CDR3 extends over 13 amino acids. V lost 5 bases and J lost 5; bases outside the gene matches: 5. TCRdb re-analysed the reads in MiXCR, keeping a single row per CDR3 protein. In the table there are about 740,000 distinct CDR3 sequences, roughly 33% of which are singletons. Here the sequenced sample was cultured PBMCs, taken from culture after CMV antigen stimulation. This receptor was obtained from a human donor in good health (CMV status not recorded). Some clones in this sample may be carry-over from other donors' samples. The chain employs TRBV7-2 and TRBJ1-1; TRBD1 agrees at 7 bases. DNA of the CDR3: TGTGCCAGCAGCCAGGGGGGGCGAACTGAAGCTTTCTTT. Encoded protein: CASSQGGRTEAFF.